This T cell receptor (beta chain) is drawn from a study of T cells in Graves' hyperthyroidism and ophthalmopathy. Study-wide points: Most thyroid clonotypes expanded above 0.001 were also detected in blood.

To note about this clonotype: Its antigen is unidentified.

Each diagnosis was grounded in clinical symptoms, serum thyroxine and TRAb, thyroid ultrasound, and orbital computed tomography. The CDR3 covers 14 residues. Germline-derived CDR1 and CDR2 are GTSNPN and SVGIG (reference sequence). The V and J ends lost 3 bases and 7 bases respectively, with 15 bases between them. Regions amplified from RNA transcripts were the TCR beta CDR3 regions. HTBI primers were employed in a first-round RT-PCR of the TCR CDR3. MiXCR, applied by TCRdb to the multiplex PCR reads, yields one record per CDR3 protein. The repertoire includes under 650,000 distinct CDR3 sequences, around 16% of them detected once, and approximately 3.9% sits in the top ten.

Source material: blood. This sequence was found in a woman under 40 with Graves' hyperthyroidism. The rearrangement links TRBV30 to TRBJ1-4, with D maybe TRBD1 (6 bases). The CDR3, as DNA: TGTGCCTGGAGCAAGGGGGAATTCGGTGAAAAACTGTTTTTT. Translated, it gives CAWSKGEFGEKLFF.